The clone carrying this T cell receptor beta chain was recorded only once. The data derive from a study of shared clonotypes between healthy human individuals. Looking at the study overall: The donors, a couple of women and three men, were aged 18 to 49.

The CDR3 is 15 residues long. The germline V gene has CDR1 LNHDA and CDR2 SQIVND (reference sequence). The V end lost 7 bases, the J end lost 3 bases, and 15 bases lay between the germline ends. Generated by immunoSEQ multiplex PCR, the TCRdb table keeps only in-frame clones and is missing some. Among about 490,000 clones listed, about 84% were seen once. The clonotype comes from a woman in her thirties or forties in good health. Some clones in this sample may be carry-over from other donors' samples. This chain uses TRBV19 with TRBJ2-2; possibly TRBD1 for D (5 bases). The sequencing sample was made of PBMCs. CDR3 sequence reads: CASKSRGEDTGELFF. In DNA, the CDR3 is TGTGCCAGTAAATCAAGGGGCGAGGACACCGGGGAGCTGTTTTTT.